This TCR beta chain comes out of a study of metastatic and nonmetastatic thyroid tumors. Study information: Repertoires of blood and of tissue (tumor or nodule) from malignant and benign thyroid patients were compared.

Germline CDR1 reads LNHDA; CDR2 reads SQIVND (reference sequence). The germline V and J ends were trimmed by 7 bases and 3 bases, with 15 bases remaining between them. This CDR3 is built from 14 residues. Findings and limits, study-wide: Reportedly, malignant thyroid tumors had significantly higher TCR beta diversity than benign nodules, in blood and tumor.

Per the original data handling: Clinicopathological groups of papillary thyroid cancer showed CDR3 differences that were used to build a distant-metastasis classifier. TCRdb reanalyzed the PCR reads via MiXCR. These V and J calls rely on TCRdb rather than the paper's analysis. The table shows approximately 86,000 clones, with around 13% occurring only once. Nobody among the patients had been given any treatment before thyroid surgery. At least ten counts were recorded for this clone. The antigen is not known. The sequence was collected from a female donor with papillary thyroid cancer or a benign thyroid nodule (not recorded which). Some clones in this sample may be carry-over from other donors' samples. The chain uses TRBV19 and TRBJ1-1, with unresolved D. Source material: tumor tissue. In nucleotides, the CDR3 is TGTGCCAGTAACTTCGGACTGGAGGACACTGAAGCTTTCTTT. This translates into CASNFGLEDTEAFF.